This TCR beta chain is from a study of CD8 T cells in ankylosing spondylitis. General study results and limits: Disease-linked clones, CD8+, were relatively rare in peripheral blood. Reactive arthritis synovial fluid and blood were previously reported to contain some motif variants. Reportedly, significant enrichment of disease-linked clones occurred in matched ankylosing spondylitis synovial fluid.

V lost 1 base, J lost 6 bases, and 6 bases lay in between. The CDR3 contains 13 residues. Molecular-barcoded quantitative 5'-RACE produced these TCR beta libraries. TCRdb reprocessed the 5' RACE reads via MiXCR and lists one record per CDR3 protein. The sample has some 200,000 distinct CDR3 sequences; about 13% are singletons. On this clonotype: The antigen remains undetermined.

The sequence came from a male donor with ankylosing spondylitis or in good health (not recorded which). Sequencing input: blood, either unsorted or a sorted T cell fraction (not recorded which). The chain links TRBV12-3 or TRBV12-4 to TRBJ2-2, with D unclear. This chain's CDR3 is CASSLDSPGELFF. In DNA, the CDR3 is TGTGCCAGCAGTTTAGACAGTCCCGGGGAGCTGTTTTTT.